This T cell receptor (beta chain) is from a study of graft-versus-host responses after intestinal transplantation. The study, taken as a whole, reports: Declines in HvG clones occurring early post-transplant were associated with peak circulating GvH clone levels.

The data were produced by immunoSEQ multiplex PCR, yet TCRdb's version contains in-frame clones alone and is incomplete. The sample lists some 150,000 clones, 85% to 95% occurring once. On this clone itself: What it recognizes is unknown.

This CDR3 is built from 18 residues. Trimming pared 0 bases from V and 0 bases from J, leaving 14 bases between. The V gene's germline CDR1 is ENHRY and CDR2 SYGVKD. This TCR was recovered from a human donor who received an intestinal transplant. Sequenced here: unstimulated CD4+ T cells sorted from spleen or lymph node cells, sampled before intestinal transplant. The chain couples TRBV10-3 to TRBJ1-4; TRBD1 might be the D (6 bases). The CDR3: CAISESRPGATTNEKLFF. The CDR3 nucleotides are TGTGCCATCAGTGAGTCACGGCCAGGGGCAACAACTAATGAAAAACTGTTTTTT.